This TCR beta chain appears in the sequencing data of a study of cytomegalovirus exposure and HLA in healthy donors. General study points: The authors listed 164 TCR beta chains as cytomegalovirus-associated.

The CDR3 has 15 amino acids. V lost 3 bases and J 9 bases, leaving 15 bases between the germline ends. CDR1 MNHNS and CDR2 SASEGT come from the germline V gene. The PCR made use of 60 Vbeta and 13 Jbeta primers. TCRdb keeps only in-frame clones here, not all; method: immunoSEQ multiplex PCR. The sample yields about 160,000 clones, about 80% seen once. About this clone itself: Its antigen is undetermined.

The rearrangement links TRBV6-1 to TRBJ1-6, with unresolved D. The clonotype originates from a man in his late teens or twenties in good health and CMV-seropositive. Source material: PBMCs. The CDR3 DNA sequence: TGTGCCAGCAGTGATCCAGTGGTGCAGGCTTCACCCCTCCACTTT. Translation: CASSDPVVQASPLHF.